The 23 T cell receptor beta chains reported below all come from one sample, sequenced in a study of blood T cell repertoires in COVID-19. The protocol was immunoSEQ multiplex PCR, while the TCRdb copy is restricted to in-frame clones and leaves out a portion. The table shows under 200,000 clones, with 85% occurring only once. Material for sequencing was peripheral blood. Receptors were obtained from a woman between 50 and 59 years old with COVID-19, enrolled during active disease.

This chain connects TRBV12-3 or TRBV12-4 to TRBJ1-4; no firm D call. The V and J ends lost 6 bases and 7 bases respectively, with 9 bases between them. The CDR3 sequence is 12 residues long. CDR3 region: CASSPVGEKLFF. CDR3 bases: TGTGCCAGCAGCCCCGTCGGTGAAAAACTGTTTTTT.

The V call is TRBV9, the J call TRBJ2-1; D perhaps matches TRBD1 (7 bases). Trimming took off 3 bases at V and 6 bases at J, with 10 bases between the two ends. CDR3 length: 13 residues. The germline V gene has CDR1 SGDLS and CDR2 YYNGEE. The CDR3 DNA sequence: TGTGCCAGCAGCGCAGGGGGGCTCAATGAGCAGTTCTTC. Translating it yields CASSAGGLNEQFF.

This clone came up a few times. This CDR3 is also generated by other DNA sequences in the sample. V usage is TRBV4-1 and J usage is TRBJ1-5; 7 nucleotides agree with TRBD1. This CDR3 comprises 14 residues. J was trimmed by 5 bases and V by 4 bases; bases with no gene match: 5. Per germline, CDR1 MGHRA and CDR2 YSYEKL. In nucleotides, the CDR3 is TGCGCCAGCAGCCTGGGTCAGGGGGATCAGCCCCAGCATTTT. It codes for CASSLGQGDQPQHF.

The rearrangement uses TRBV27 and TRBJ1-3; no firm D call. The CDR3 has 16 amino acids. The V end lost 6 bases, the J end lost 0 bases, and 15 bases lay between the germline ends. Germline-derived CDR1 and CDR2 are MNHEY and SMNVEV (reference sequence). This CDR3 reads CASRPPHRVSGNTIYF. DNA for the CDR3: TGTGCCAGCAGGCCTCCCCACCGGGTCTCTGGAAACACCATATATTTT.

The sample holds one count of this clone. The chain combines TRBV5-1 with TRBJ1-1; D might be TRBD1 (5 bases). V was shortened by 3 bases and J by 4 bases, with 10 bases between the two germline ends. The germline V gene has CDR1 SGHRS and CDR2 YFSETQ. There are 13 residues in the CDR3. The CDR3 nucleotides are TGCGCCAGCAGCTCATTCCAGGGCACTGAAGCTTTCTTT. It encodes CASSSFQGTEAFF. The whole variable domain, remainder taken from reference TRBV5-1 and TRBJ1-1, is KAGVTQTPRYLIKTRGQQVTLSCSPISGHRSVSWYQQTPGQGLQFLFEYFSETQRNKGNFPGRFSGRQFSNSRSEMNVSTLELGDSALYLCASSSFQGTEAFFGQGTRLTVV.

J is TRBJ2-7 and V is TRBV7-6; D perhaps matches TRBD2 (5 bases). This CDR3 comprises 15 residues. Trimming shortened V by 1 base and J by 5 bases, and 15 bases separated the two germline ends. The V gene's germline CDR1 is SGHVS and CDR2 FNYEAQ. CDR3 protein: CASSLEHEGIHEQYF. CDR3 nucleotides: TGTGCCAGCAGCTTAGAACATGAGGGAATTCACGAGCAGTACTTC. The full variable domain, with the rest looked up from reference TRBV7-6 and TRBJ2-7, is GAGVSQSPRYKVTKRGQDVALRCDPISGHVSLYWYRQALGQGPEFLTYFNYEAQQDKSGLPNDRFSAERPEGSISTLTIQRTEQRDSAMYRCASSLEHEGIHEQYFGPGTRLTVT.

This chain uses TRBV28 with TRBJ2-1, with 7 bases lining up with TRBD1. The CDR3 length is 14 residues. Per germline, CDR1 MDHEN and CDR2 SYDVKM. V lost 3 bases to trimming and J lost 9 bases; unmatched junction nucleotides: 8. This CDR3 is CASSLPGGGAEQFF. DNA of the CDR3: TGTGCCAGCAGTTTGCCAGGGGGTGGGGCTGAGCAGTTCTTC.

The chain joins TRBV6-4 to TRBJ2-2, with TRBD2 as a possible D gene (6 bases). The CDR3 has 15 residues. V was trimmed by 6 bases and J by 0 bases, leaving 11 bases between them. CDR1 MRHNA and CDR2 SNTAGT come from the germline V gene. The CDR3 loop reads CASRPDYSNTGELFF. DNA for the CDR3: TGTGCCAGCAGACCGGACTACTCGAACACCGGGGAGCTGTTTTTT.

This chain uses TRBV28 with TRBJ1-6; no reliable D call. This CDR3 comprises 17 residues. Trimming pared 5 bases from V and 0 bases from J, leaving 14 bases between. From germline, CDR1 is MDHEN and CDR2 SYDVKM. The CDR3 DNA reads TGTGCCAGCAGTCTCCCGCGCCCGAGCTCCTATAATTCACCCCTCCACTTT. It codes for CASSLPRPSSYNSPLHF.

This clone was seen only a few times. V usage is TRBV9 and J usage is TRBJ2-3, with 8 bases identical to TRBD2. CDR3 length: 17 residues. Germline CDR1 reads SGDLS; CDR2 reads YYNGEE. V lost 3 bases to trimming and J lost 0 bases; unmatched junction nucleotides: 9. The CDR3 DNA follows: TGTGCCAGCAGCGACACGGGGGGGGCCTTTAGCACAGATACGCAGTATTTT. It codes for CASSDTGGAFSTDTQYF.

The chain carries TRBV7-9 and TRBJ2-5, with 7 bases that match TRBD2. V lost 5 bases to trimming and J lost 5 bases; unmatched junction nucleotides: 14. CDR1 and CDR2 from the germline V gene are SEHNR and FQNEAQ (reference sequence). The CDR3 has 16 residues. CDR3 in amino acids: CASSPSGQGHRETQYF. The CDR3 DNA reads as TGTGCCAGCAGCCCTAGCGGCCAGGGTCATCGGGAGACCCAGTACTTC.

The chain employs TRBV1 and TRBJ1-5. TRBV1 is deemed a pseudogene. The CDR3 spans 13 residues. The CDR3 reads CTSKSGGRAPQHF. Here the CDR3 DNA reads TGCACCAGCAAAAGCGGCGGTAGGGCGCCCCAGCATTTT.

V is TRBV7-3 and J is TRBJ1-1; TRBD1 matches 10 bases. CDR3 length equals 14 residues. The junction had 3 bases not matched to a gene; V was cut back by 4 bases and J by 4 bases. From germline, CDR1 is SGHTA and CDR2 FQGTGA. CDR3 sequence: CASSSDRGATEAFF. The CDR3 coding sequence is TGTGCCAGCAGCTCGGACAGGGGGGCCACTGAAGCTTTCTTT.

This clone has only one observation. The genes are TRBV7-3 and TRBJ2-2; 12 bases align to TRBD2. Germline CDR1 is SGHTA and CDR2 is FQGTGA. This CDR3 spans 17 amino acids. The V segment lost 4 bases and the J segment 2 bases; nucleotides outside the gene matches: 5. CDR3 region: CASSSRGLAGNTGELFF. The CDR3 nucleotides read TGTGCCAGCAGCTCCAGAGGACTAGCGGGAAACACCGGGGAGCTGTTTTTT. The whole variable domain, filled in from reference TRBV7-3 and TRBJ2-2, reads GAGVSQTPSNKVTEKGKYVELRCDPISGHTALYWYRQSLGQGPEFLIYFQGTGAADDSGLPNDRFFAVRPEGSVSTLKIQRTERGDSAVYLCASSSRGLAGNTGELFFGEGSRLTVL.

This clone has a single count. V and J are TRBV7-3 and TRBJ1-1, with D hard to call. Deletions cut 2 bases from V and 2 bases from J, with 12 bases between. CDR3 length: 15 residues. Germline values: CDR1 SGHTA, CDR2 FQGTGA. CDR3 nucleotide sequence: TGTGCCAGCAGCTTATCCATGACAATTAACACTGAAGCTTTCTTT. Its protein product is CASSLSMTINTEAFF.

The chain recombines TRBV30 with TRBJ1-5; weak D call: TRBD1 (5 bases). Trimming removed 2 bases from V and 2 bases from J, with 10 bases in between. The CDR3 runs to 14 residues. Germline V gene data show CDR1 as GTSNPN and CDR2 as SVGIG (reference sequence). The CDR3 DNA reads TGTGCCTGGAGTTGGAGGGGAGGCAATCAGCCCCAGCATTTT. Protein product: CAWSWRGGNQPQHF.

The chain joins TRBV7-2 to TRBJ2-7, with 7 bases that match TRBD1. This CDR3 region has 14 residues. V lost 5 bases and J lost 0; bases outside the gene matches: 4. Germline CDR1 SGHTA, CDR2 FQGNSA. CDR3 nucleotide sequence: TGTGCCAGCAGCGCCAACAGGGGCTCCTACGAGCAGTACTTC. This encodes CASSANRGSYEQYF.

The rearrangement links TRBV7-7 to TRBJ2-7; D perhaps matches TRBD1 (5 bases). Trimming took off 7 bases at V and 0 bases at J, with 16 bases between the two ends. The V gene's germline CDR1 is SSHAT and CDR2 FNYEAQ (reference sequence). The CDR3 is 15 residues long. CDR3: CASIGPGLGSYEQYF. The CDR3 nucleotides read TGTGCCAGCATTGGTCCAGGGTTGGGCTCCTACGAGCAGTACTTC. The variable domain in full, with the rest retrieved from reference TRBV7-7 and TRBJ2-7, is GAGVSQSPRYKVTKRGQDVTLRCDPISSHATLYWYQQALGQGPEFLTYFNYEAQPDKSGLPSDRFSAERPEGSISTLTIQRTEQRDSAMYRCASIGPGLGSYEQYFGPGTRLTVT.

The J gene is TRBJ2-1, the V gene TRBV5-4; D perhaps matches TRBD2 (7 bases). The CDR3 extends over 16 amino acids. The V and J ends lost 4 bases and 1 base respectively, with 15 bases between them. Germline CDR1 reads SGHNT; CDR2 reads YYREEE (reference sequence). The chain's CDR3 is CASSPGGGGSYNEQFF. In nucleotides, the CDR3 is TGTGCCAGCAGCCCGGGGGGCGGGGGTTCCTACAATGAGCAGTTCTTC.

V and J are TRBV11-2 and TRBJ1-1, with 7 nucleotides matching TRBD1. J gave up 4 bases and V 5 bases, and 4 bases lay outside the gene matches. Germline CDR1 and CDR2: SGHAT and FQNNGV. The CDR3 has 13 amino acids. In DNA, the CDR3 is TGTGCCAGCAGCCAGGACAGGTTCACTGAAGCTTTCTTT. Protein: CASSQDRFTEAFF.

V gene TRBV5-5 combines with J gene TRBJ1-5; 7 nucleotides match TRBD1. From germline, CDR1 is SGHKS and CDR2 YYEKEE (reference sequence). Trimming cost V 0 bases and J 0 bases; bases outside gene matches: 3. The length of the CDR3 is 16 residues. In DNA, the CDR3 is TGTGCCAGCAGCTTGGGACAGGGTTTTAGCAATCAGCCCCAGCATTTT. This sequence encodes CASSLGQGFSNQPQHF. The full variable domain, its missing parts supplied by reference TRBV5-5 and TRBJ1-5, is DAGVTQSPTHLIKTRGQQVTLRCSPISGHKSVSWYQQVLGQGPQFIFQYYEKEERGRGNFPDRFSARQFPNYSSELNVNALLLGDSALYLCASSLGQGFSNQPQHFGDGTRLSIL.

Only one count was recorded for this clone. This chain connects TRBV5-1 to TRBJ2-5; maybe TRBD1 (6 bases). With 4 bases removed from V and 1 base from J, the gap between germline ends came to 14 bases. Germline V lookup: CDR1 SGHRS, CDR2 YFSETQ. The CDR3 loop spans 15 amino acids. CDR3 in amino acids: CASSGMTGLQETQYF. CDR3 nucleotide sequence: TGCGCCAGCAGCGGAATGACAGGCCTCCAAGAGACCCAGTACTTC.

The rearrangement joins TRBV11-2 to TRBJ2-2; D not resolved. V lost 2 bases to trimming and J lost 3 bases, with 4 bases between them. The CDR3 is made up of 13 amino acids. Germline values: CDR1 SGHAT, CDR2 FQNNGV. CDR3 DNA: TGTGCCAGCAGCTTAACGGACACCGGGGAGCTGTTTTTT. The encoded protein is CASSLTDTGELFF.